The 30 T cell receptor beta chains listed next were all sequenced from one sample in a study of T cells after posttransplantation cyclophosphamide (dated by TCRdb to the mid-2010s). The library was obtained by the immunoSEQ multiplex PCR assay. The immuneACCESS repertoire file appears here via TCRdb, limited to in-frame rearrangements. These files lack a portion of the clones; in checked studies, under half of the deficit traces to unresolved V genes, and the cause of the others is not known. The sample table contains tens of thousands of clones; only one count was recorded for around 78% of them. 7.5% to 9.5% of the sample rests with the top ten. The sample's treatment or condition, from its label and the paper: high-dose cyclophosphamide on days +3 and +4 as single-agent GVHD prophylaxis. Patients in the PTCy group got busulfan and fludarabine conditioning, a marrow graft from a related or unrelated donor, and cyclophosphamide on days +3 and +4.

The material was CD4+ T cells sorted from blood, obtained 1,700 to 2,000 days after a stem cell transplant with posttransplant cyclophosphamide. The origin of the receptors is a female patient aged 35-55 years who received an allogeneic stem cell transplant from a related donor, was CMV-positive, and had no GVHD. Following transplantation, T cells from the graft donor may be among those present.

V is TRBV11-2 and J is TRBJ2-5; perhaps TRBD1 as D (6 bases). Trimming pared 2 bases from V and 10 bases from J, leaving 23 bases between. CDR1 is SGHAT and CDR2 is FQNNGV in the germline V gene. CDR3 length equals 16 residues. Here the CDR3 DNA reads TGTGCCAGCAGCTTACTCGGGACACCCTTGTCAGTCGTCCAGTACTTC. Protein sequence: CASSLLGTPLSVVQYF.

J is TRBJ1-2 and V is TRBV28; 9 bases match TRBD1. The J segment lost 5 bases and the V segment lost 5 bases, leaving 9 bases of the junction unmatched. CDR1 MDHEN and CDR2 SYDVKM come from the germline V gene. The CDR3 length is 15 residues. The DNA for the CDR3 is TGTGCCAGCAGTGCCGGGACAGGGAGGATGTATGGCTACACCTTC. Its protein product is CASSAGTGRMYGYTF.

This clone was observed once. The gene calls are TRBV2 and TRBJ1-5; D unresolved. This CDR3 contains 13 residues. The V and J ends lost 3 bases and 7 bases respectively, with 10 bases between them. Germline V gene lookup returns CDR1 SNHLY and CDR2 FYNNEI. CDR3 sequence reads: CASSERVLQPQHF. Written as DNA, the CDR3 is TGTGCCAGCAGTGAGAGGGTATTACAGCCCCAGCATTTT.

This chain uses TRBV10-1 with TRBJ1-3; D gene uncertain. Germline V gene lookup returns CDR1 WNHNN and CDR2 SYGVQD (reference sequence). The CDR3 length is 14 residues. V dropped 5 bases and J dropped 2 bases, with 10 bases sitting between them. CDR3 sequence reads: CASSSTGTGNTIYF. For the CDR3, the DNA is TGCGCCAGCAGTTCTACGGGGACTGGAAACACCATATATTTT.

On this clone itself: Other DNA variants within this sample encode the same CDR3. V usage is TRBV29-1 and J usage is TRBJ2-7; the D gene is possibly TRBD1 (6 bases). CDR1 and CDR2 from the germline V gene are SQVTM and ANQGSEA. Trimming cost V 4 bases and J 2 bases, with 9 bases left between them. The CDR3 runs 12 residues. CDR3 bases: TGCAGCGTTGTACAGGGTACCTACGAGCAGTACTTC. Amino acids: CSVVQGTYEQYF.

In its sample, this clone was seen a few times. J is TRBJ2-1 and V is TRBV6-1; TRBD1 is a possible D gene (5 bases). Germline CDR1 and CDR2: MNHNS and SASEGT. The V and J ends lost 3 bases and 9 bases respectively, with 12 bases between them. The CDR3 has 13 amino acids. CDR3 DNA sequence: TGTGCCAGCAGTGAGGCCAGGGTGAGTGAGCAGTTCTTC. This gives the protein CASSEARVSEQFF.

The chain has TRBV7-9 and TRBJ2-5; 11 bases line up with TRBD1. V gave up 4 bases and J gave up 5 bases; unmatched junction bases: 6. The CDR3 is 15 amino acids. Per the germline V gene, CDR1 is SEHNR and CDR2 is FQNEAQ (reference sequence). The CDR3 loop reads CASSYGTGGRETQYF. CDR3 DNA: TGTGCCAGCAGCTACGGGACAGGGGGTAGGGAGACCCAGTACTTC. The full variable domain, rest sourced from reference TRBV7-9 and TRBJ2-5, is DTGVSQNPRHKITKRGQNVTFRCDPISEHNRLYWYRQTLGQGPEFLTYFQNEAQLEKSRLLSDRFSAERPKGSFSTLEIQRTEQGDSAMYLCASSYGTGGRETQYFGPGTRLLVL.

The V call is TRBV29-1, the J call TRBJ2-6; unclear D gene. The CDR3 runs 13 residues. Trimming cost V 6 bases and J 3 bases, with 9 bases left between them. Germline CDR1 is SQVTM and CDR2 is ANQGSEA. The CDR3 reads CSVAPDGANVLTF. CDR3 nucleotide sequence: TGCAGCGTGGCCCCCGATGGGGCCAACGTCCTGACTTTC. The whole variable domain, filled in from reference TRBV29-1 and TRBJ2-6, reads SAVISQKPSRDICQRGTSLTIQCQVDSQVTMMFWYRQQPGQSLTLIATANQGSEATYESGFVIDKFPISRPNLTFSTLTVSNMSPEDSSIYLCSVAPDGANVLTFGAGSRLTVL.

The chain joins TRBV27 to TRBJ2-3; 9 nucleotides line up with TRBD2. Unmatched junction bases numbered 23, after V lost 5 bases and J lost 11 bases. The length of the CDR3 is 18 residues. The germline CDR1 and CDR2 sequences are MNHEY and SMNVEV (reference sequence). The CDR3 loop is CASSIRGGGASPSTRQYF. CDR3 DNA sequence: TGTGCCAGCAGTATTAGGGGCGGGGGGGCCTCCCCCTCCACAAGGCAGTATTTT.

The chain couples TRBV2 to TRBJ2-5; 13 nucleotides agree with TRBD2. The V gene end was trimmed by 1 base and the J gene end by 3 bases; junction bases not matched to a gene: 11. This CDR3 region has 19 residues. Looked up from germline, CDR1 is SNHLY and CDR2 is FYNNEI. The CDR3 sequence is CASSEGLAGGRYFEETQYF. As DNA, the CDR3 is TGTGCCAGCAGTGAAGGACTAGCGGGGGGAAGATATTTCGAAGAGACCCAGTACTTC.

Only a few counts were recorded for this clone. The CDR3 DNA reads as TGTGCCAGCAGCCTGGGGCGGATCGCCCCCCTGGAGGGCTACACCTTC. This encodes CASSLGRIAPLEGYTF. The rearrangement uses TRBV7-8 and TRBJ1-2, with D perhaps matching TRBD1 (5 bases). Germline CDR1 SGHVS, CDR2 FQNEAQ. The CDR3 extends over 16 amino acids. Trimming stripped 5 bases from V and 8 bases from J, with 24 bases between.

This clone was picked up one time. The chain couples TRBV4-1 to TRBJ2-7; a weak D match, TRBD1 (6 bases). The V gene lost 0 bases and the J gene lost 2 bases, with 17 bases spanning the gap. CDR3 size: 17 residues. Germline V gives CDR1 MGHRA, CDR2 YSYEKL. This chain's CDR3 is CASSQDRVGTKTYEQYF. DNA of the CDR3: TGCGCCAGCAGCCAAGATCGGGTAGGGACAAAAACCTACGAGCAGTACTTC.

The gene calls are TRBV4-1 and TRBJ2-5; TRBD2 matches 7 bases. The CDR3 covers 17 residues. CDR1 and CDR2 (germline): MGHRA, YSYEKL. Trimming at V came to 1 base and at J to 0 bases, leaving 8 bases not matched to a gene. This CDR3 reads CASSQGTRSPNQETQYF. CDR3 in DNA: TGCGCCAGCAGCCAAGGGACTAGGTCTCCCAACCAAGAGACCCAGTACTTC.

The V gene is TRBV9, the J gene TRBJ2-3; D unclear. This CDR3 is built from 13 residues. The V end was cut by 2 bases, the J end by 0 bases, with 4 bases between. CDR1 and CDR2 (germline): SGDLS, YYNGEE. CDR3 bases: TGTGCCAGCAGCGTGCTAAGCACAGATACGCAGTATTTT. Its translation: CASSVLSTDTQYF.

The chain links TRBV5-4 to TRBJ2-7; 10 bases fit TRBD1. There are 14 residues in the CDR3. The germline V gene has CDR1 SGHNT and CDR2 YYREEE (reference sequence). V trimming: 3 bases; J trimming: 3 bases; junction bases outside the gene matches: 3. The CDR3 is CASSWTGGGYEQYF. For the CDR3, the DNA is TGTGCCAGCAGCTGGACAGGGGGGGGCTACGAGCAGTACTTC.

The chain is built from TRBV5-1 and TRBJ2-7, with 8 bases fitting TRBD1. After removal of 4 bases from V and 0 bases from J, the junction contained 12 bases not matched to a gene. Germline assignment: CDR1 SGHRS and CDR2 YFSETQ. This CDR3 spans 17 amino acids. DNA for the CDR3: TGCGCCAGCAGCGGAAATTCGGGACAGGTCATCTCCTACGAGCAGTACTTC. As protein: CASSGNSGQVISYEQYF.

The chain is built from TRBV19 and TRBJ1-1; D possibly corresponds to TRBD1 (5 bases). The CDR3 sequence is 16 residues long. V lost 9 bases, J lost 3 bases, and 23 bases lay in between. CDR1 and CDR2 from the germline V gene are LNHDA and SQIVND (reference sequence). The CDR3 is CARGRGSNHLDTEAFF. The DNA for the CDR3 is TGTGCCAGGGGGAGGGGTTCGAATCACCTCGACACTGAAGCTTTCTTT.

The gene calls are TRBV19 and TRBJ1-5; D remains unclear. The V end was cut by 3 bases, the J end by 4 bases, with 10 bases between. CDR1 is LNHDA, CDR2 SQIVND, per germline (reference sequence). This CDR3 is 14 amino acids long. The CDR3 region is CASSMMTLNQPQHF. CDR3 bases: TGTGCCAGTAGTATGATGACACTTAATCAGCCCCAGCATTTT.

The gene calls are TRBV5-6 and TRBJ1-2; 9 nucleotides align to TRBD1. Germline-derived CDR1 and CDR2 are SGHDT and YYEEEE. CDR3 length equals 14 residues. After removal of 4 bases from V and 3 bases from J, the junction contained 4 bases not matched to a gene. CDR3 sequence: CASSPGQGHYGYTF. DNA of the CDR3: TGTGCCAGCAGCCCGGGACAGGGACACTATGGCTACACCTTC.

The V gene is TRBV5-1, the J gene TRBJ2-1, with 8 bases aligning to TRBD2. This CDR3 contains 15 residues. V shed 5 bases, J shed 2 bases, and the junction held 6 bases outside the gene matches. In germline, CDR1 is SGHRS, CDR2 YFSETQ. The CDR3, as DNA: TGCGCCAGCAGACTTAGCGGGGCCACCTACAATGAGCAGTTCTTC. Amino acids: CASRLSGATYNEQFF.

This clone was seen a few times. The chain uses TRBV7-2 and TRBJ1-1; no clear D. Trimming took off 5 bases at V and 4 bases at J, with 14 bases between the two ends. The CDR3 covers 14 residues. Germline CDR1 is SGHTA and CDR2 is FQGNSA. The CDR3 protein is CASSPRGMSTEAFF. CDR3 nucleotide sequence: TGTGCCAGCAGCCCCCGGGGTATGAGCACTGAAGCTTTCTTT.

The V gene is TRBV28, the J gene TRBJ1-2, with 7 bases lining up with TRBD1. The junction had 9 bases not matched to a gene; V was cut back by 4 bases and J by 4 bases. The germline CDR1 and CDR2 sequences are MDHEN and SYDVKM. The CDR3 is 15 amino acids. DNA of the CDR3: TGTGCCAGCAGTTCGAATGCAGACAGGGCCTATGGCTACACCTTC. The encoded protein is CASSSNADRAYGYTF.

The CDR3 region is CASRAVQDNYGYTF. CDR3 nucleotides: TGTGCCAGCAGGGCTGTACAGGATAACTATGGCTACACCTTC. J is TRBJ1-2 and V is TRBV6-1, with D possibly being TRBD1 (5 bases). Germline V gives CDR1 MNHNS, CDR2 SASEGT. The CDR3 covers 14 residues. Trimming pared 6 bases from V and 1 base from J, leaving 12 bases between.

The gene calls are TRBV5-6 and TRBJ2-2, with no clear D. Trimming cost V 1 base and J 1 base, with 8 bases left between them. CDR1 SGHDT and CDR2 YYEEEE come from the germline V gene. The CDR3 is 15 residues long. CDR3 sequence (DNA): TGTGCCAGCAGCTTGATCCCAGGGAACACCGGGGAGCTGTTTTTT. It encodes CASSLIPGNTGELFF.

This clone was seen a few times. The chain carries TRBV6-1 and TRBJ1-1, with D possibly matching TRBD1 (5 bases). CDR1 and CDR2 from the germline V gene are MNHNS and SASEGT. Between the trimmed V and J ends, which lost 1 base and 4 bases, there was a span of 10 bases. The CDR3 length is 14 residues. The CDR3 coding sequence is TGTGCCAGCAGTGAAGGGGGCGTTCCCACTGAAGCTTTCTTT. Translation gives CASSEGGVPTEAFF.

The genes are TRBV6-5 and TRBJ2-7; 8 nucleotides line up with TRBD1. V trimming: 4 bases; J trimming: 6 bases; junction bases outside the gene matches: 11. The CDR3 consists of 15 residues. Per germline, CDR1 MNHEY and CDR2 SVGAGI. The DNA for the CDR3 is TGTGCCAGCAGTTCCCGGCGACAGGGGTTATCCGAGCAGTACTTC. Translated, it gives CASSSRRQGLSEQYF.

The chain recombines TRBV6-4 with TRBJ2-1; tentatively, D is TRBD1 (5 bases). CDR3 length: 14 amino acids. CDR1 is MRHNA and CDR2 is SNTAGT in the germline V gene. Trimming pared 1 base from V and 6 bases from J, leaving 10 bases between. Here the CDR3 DNA reads TGTGCCAGCAGTGACTATAGTGGGGCCAATGAGCAGTTCTTC. It codes for CASSDYSGANEQFF.

This chain's CDR3 is CASSPDLGLVGADTQYF. The DNA for the CDR3 is TGCGCCAGCAGCCCCGATCTCGGACTAGTTGGTGCAGATACGCAGTATTTT. The V gene is TRBV4-1, the J gene TRBJ2-3, with 7 bases matching TRBD2. After removal of 4 bases from V and 4 bases from J, the junction contained 14 bases not matched to a gene. This CDR3 region has 17 residues. CDR1 MGHRA and CDR2 YSYEKL come from the germline V gene.

This clone was seen a few times. The chain couples TRBV27 to TRBJ2-7; TRBD1 matches at 11 bases. The CDR3 has 16 residues. The V segment lost 2 bases and the J segment 5 bases; nucleotides outside the gene matches: 8. Germline CDR1 MNHEY, CDR2 SMNVEV (reference sequence). This CDR3 reads CASSLRTGGNINEQYF. The CDR3 region has the DNA TGTGCCAGCAGTTTACGGACAGGGGGCAATATCAACGAGCAGTACTTC.

This chain links TRBV29-1 with TRBJ1-1; 7 positions match TRBD1. V was pared by 6 bases and J by 5 bases, with 9 bases of the junction left unmatched. The CDR3 sequence is 13 residues long. CDR1 and CDR2 from the germline V gene are SQVTM and ANQGSEA. CDR3 protein: CSVNRGPRTEAFF. The CDR3 nucleotides read TGCAGCGTCAACAGGGGCCCCCGGACTGAAGCTTTCTTT.